The 6 T cell receptor beta chains presented below share a single source sample, sequenced in a study of cytomegalovirus exposure and HLA in healthy donors. PCR was performed using 60 Vbeta and 13 Jbeta primers. Measured with immunoSEQ multiplex PCR; TCRdb has only the in-frame clones, and not every one. The sample records around 140,000 clones, 60% to 85% being singletons. The specimen sequenced was PBMCs. Receptors originate from a female donor in good health and CMV-seropositive.

J is TRBJ2-7 and V is TRBV28; tentative D call: TRBD1 (5 bases). The CDR3 has 11 amino acids. CDR1 is MDHEN, CDR2 SYDVKM, per germline. The V gene lost 10 bases and the J gene lost 3 bases, with 10 bases spanning the gap. The CDR3 DNA reads TGTGCCACCACGCAGGGCTACGAGCAGTACTTC. Translation gives CATTQGYEQYF.

The chain links TRBV9 to TRBJ1-2; D unclear. Germline CDR1 SGDLS, CDR2 YYNGEE. CDR3 size: 12 residues. The V gene lost 0 bases and the J gene lost 4 bases, with 4 bases spanning the gap. CDR3 coding DNA: TGTGCCAGCAGCGTAGGTAGCTATGGCTACACCTTC. As protein: CASSVGSYGYTF.

The chain is built from TRBV27 and TRBJ1-6; D might be TRBD1 (6 bases). CDR1 MNHEY and CDR2 SMNVEV come from the germline V gene (reference sequence). V was pared by 2 bases and J by 10 bases, with 9 bases between. The CDR3 sequence is 13 residues long. The CDR3 nucleotides read TGTGCCAGCAGTTTAAACAGGGTCTCACCCCTCCACTTT. The encoded protein is CASSLNRVSPLHF.

The V call is TRBV13, the J call TRBJ2-5; D might be TRBD2 (5 bases). V lost 5 bases, J lost 4 bases, and 11 bases lay in between. Germline CDR1 is PRHDT and CDR2 is FYEKMQ (reference sequence). The CDR3 consists of 13 residues. The CDR3 spells CASSGRTVETQYF. The DNA of the CDR3 is TGTGCCAGCAGCGGCCGGACTGTAGAGACCCAGTACTTC.

J is TRBJ2-1 and V is TRBV2, with TRBD2 matching over 13 bases. This CDR3 comprises 14 residues. Trimming took 6 bases from V and 11 from J; bases not matched to a gene: 7. Per germline, CDR1 SNHLY and CDR2 FYNNEI. The CDR3 region is CASRGTSGAYKQFF. DNA for the CDR3: TGTGCCAGCAGAGGGACTAGCGGGGCTTACAAGCAGTTCTTC. Based on the CDR3 plus reference TRBV2 and TRBJ2-1, the full variable domain is EPEVTQTPSHQVTQMGQEVILRCVPISNHLYFYWYRQILGQKVEFLVSFYNNEISEKSEIFDDQFSVERPDGSNFTLKIRSTKLEDSAMYFCASRGTSGAYKQFFGPGTRLTVL.

The chain couples TRBV2 to TRBJ2-7, with 8 bases matching TRBD1. The CDR3 totals 12 residues. Per germline, CDR1 SNHLY and CDR2 FYNNEI. J gave up 2 bases and V 8 bases, and 2 bases lay outside the gene matches. CDR3 sequence (DNA): TGTGCCAGCCGGACAGGGACCTACGAGCAGTACTTC. Its protein is CASRTGTYEQYF.